A single sample is the source of the 28 T cell receptor beta chains below, sequenced in a study of identical twins. TCRdb reanalysed the 5' RACE reads using MiXCR and keeps one entry per CDR3 protein. The data show some 900,000 distinct CDR3 sequences, about 12% seen once. These sequences were also reported in another study, on yellow fever vaccine responses in identical twins.

The sample consisted of PBMCs. All receptors derive from a woman aged 18-29 years in good health.

This clonotype was recorded many times. The J gene is TRBJ2-3, the V gene TRBV2; D gene unclear. The germline CDR1 and CDR2 sequences are SNHLY and FYNNEI. V lost 3 bases and J lost 0, with 4 bases in between. There are 13 residues in the CDR3. CDR3 sequence (DNA): TGTGCCAGCAGTGACAGAAGCACAGATACGCAGTATTTT. It translates to CASSDRSTDTQYF.

This chain links TRBV7-2 with TRBJ2-3; 13 nucleotides align to TRBD2. Trimming removed 5 bases from V and 2 bases from J; junction bases left unmatched: 7. CDR1 is SGHTA and CDR2 is FQGNSA in the germline V gene. The CDR3 sequence is 17 residues long. The CDR3 bases are TGTGCCAGCAGCCAGACTAGCGGGGGGAACCCCACAGATACGCAGTATTTT. Its protein is CASSQTSGGNPTDTQYF.

This chain links TRBV5-6 with TRBJ1-2; the D gene is possibly TRBD1 (5 bases). V was shortened by 4 bases and J by 5 bases, with 9 bases between the two germline ends. CDR3 length: 12 amino acids. CDR1 and CDR2 from the germline V gene are SGHDT and YYEEEE. CDR3 DNA sequence: TGTGCCAGCAGCCCAGACAGATATGGCTACACCTTC. Protein: CASSPDRYGYTF.

This clonotype was seen ten or more times. The chain employs TRBV3-1 and TRBJ2-7; 8 bases agree with TRBD2. This CDR3 region has 13 residues. The germline gives CDR1 LGHDT, CDR2 YNNKEL (reference sequence). Germline trimming cut 1 base from V and 5 bases from J; bases unmatched to any gene: 1. For the CDR3, the DNA is TGTGCCAGCAGCCAAGGTAGCGGGAACGAGCAGTACTTC. This encodes CASSQGSGNEQYF.

This clonotype was detected only a few times. This chain links TRBV3-1 with TRBJ2-1; no clear D. The CDR3 covers 14 residues. Germline-derived CDR1 and CDR2 are LGHDT and YNNKEL (reference sequence). V dropped 1 base and J dropped 5 bases, with 9 bases sitting between them. The CDR3 spells CASSQGQRNNEQFF. DNA of the CDR3: TGTGCCAGCAGCCAAGGCCAGAGAAACAATGAGCAGTTCTTC.

This clonotype has only a few counts. The chain has TRBV25-1 and TRBJ2-1; the D gene is possibly TRBD1 (5 bases). This CDR3 has 13 residues. In germline, CDR1 is MGHDK, CDR2 SYGVNS. V gave up 4 bases and J gave up 6 bases, with 10 bases separating them. The CDR3 DNA sequence: TGTGCCAGCAGTGGGACATGGCGCAATGAGCAGTTCTTC. This codes for CASSGTWRNEQFF.

In this sample, this clonotype turned up many times. The rearrangement uses TRBV5-1 and TRBJ2-1; D remains unclear. This CDR3 contains 14 residues. Germline CDR1 SGHRS, CDR2 YFSETQ. Trimming cost V 0 bases and J 4 bases, with 8 bases left between them. In DNA, the CDR3 is TGCGCCAGCAGCTTGGGCTTAGGATACAATGAGCAGTTCTTC. Encoded protein: CASSLGLGYNEQFF.

This clonotype was counted only a few times. The genes are TRBV20-1 and TRBJ2-7; D gene ambiguous. This CDR3 contains 10 residues. The V end was cut by 3 bases, the J end by 6 bases, with 6 bases between. From germline, CDR1 is DFQATT and CDR2 SNEGSKA (reference sequence). The CDR3 protein is CSASRVEQYV. CDR3 nucleotide sequence: TGCAGTGCTAGTAGGGTCGAGCAGTACGTC.

This clonotype has just a few counts. The gene calls are TRBV7-8 and TRBJ2-3, with D maybe TRBD2 (6 bases). The V and J ends lost 0 bases and 6 bases respectively, with 25 bases between them. Germline V gene sequence: CDR1 SGHVS, CDR2 FQNEAQ. This CDR3 is 19 amino acids long. CDR3 bases: TGTGCCAGCAGCTTAGCGCGGATAGGAGGGGCCTCAAAATCTGATACGCAGTATTTT. It encodes CASSLARIGGASKSDTQYF.

Turning to this clonotype: Its ends do not fully match the called genes, so a read error is possible. The chain has TRBV7-2 and TRBJ2-7; possible D gene TRBD2, 6 bases. Germline CDR1 is SGHTA and CDR2 is FQGNSA. The CDR3 sequence is 16 residues long. CDR3: CASSLESLASTYELYF. The CDR3 DNA reads as TGTGCCAGCAGCTTAGAGTCCCTAGCGAGTACCTACGAGCTGTACTTC.

This clonotype showed up just a few times. This chain links TRBV6-5 with TRBJ1-6, with a possible D match to TRBD1 (5 bases). The V gene lost 2 bases and the J gene lost 9 bases, with 17 bases spanning the gap. In germline, CDR1 is MNHEY, CDR2 SVGAGI. The length of the CDR3 is 16 residues. In DNA, the CDR3 is TGTGCCAGCAGTTACGGGGGGAGGGGATTCGGTTCACCCCTCCACTTT. Its translation is CASSYGGRGFGSPLHF.

This clonotype was counted only a few times. V gene TRBV5-5 combines with J gene TRBJ2-3; D gene unclear. There are 16 residues in the CDR3. Germline V gene lookup returns CDR1 SGHKS and CDR2 YYEKEE (reference sequence). The ends were cut back, 4 bases at V and 1 base at J, with 16 bases in the middle. CDR3 residues: CASSPTYSQRTDTQYF. The CDR3 nucleotides read TGTGCCAGCAGCCCCACCTACAGCCAACGCACAGATACGCAGTATTTT.

This rearrangement joins TRBV7-9 to TRBJ2-5; D is undetermined. Germline V gene lookup returns CDR1 SEHNR and CDR2 FQNEAQ (reference sequence). V shed 6 bases and J shed 0 bases, with 8 bases lying between them. The CDR3 sequence is 13 residues long. The CDR3 DNA reads as TGTGCCAGCAGTGACATGTACCAAGAGACCCAGTACTTC. It specifies CASSDMYQETQYF.

This clonotype was observed a few times. J is TRBJ2-2 and V is TRBV7-6, with D perhaps TRBD1 (6 bases). Trimming took off 3 bases at V and 0 bases at J, with 14 bases between the two ends. The germline gives CDR1 SGHVS, CDR2 FNYEAQ. CDR3 length equals 17 residues. The CDR3 nucleotides read TGTGCCAGCAGCTTCTATGGACAGCACGCGAACACCGGGGAGCTGTTTTTT. Encoded protein: CASSFYGQHANTGELFF.

This clonotype was counted between two and nine times. The chain joins TRBV5-1 to TRBJ2-7, with a possible D match to TRBD1 (5 bases). The CDR3 covers 16 residues. Trimming cost V 4 bases and J 4 bases, with 21 bases left between them. Per the germline V gene, CDR1 is SGHRS and CDR2 is YFSETQ. The CDR3 DNA reads as TGCGCCAGCAGCGGCCTCCAGGGAAGGGTTATATACGAGCAGTACTTC. It specifies CASSGLQGRVIYEQYF.

Details on this clonotype: This could be a read error, since a much larger clone is one nucleotide away. The gene calls are TRBV11-2 and TRBJ2-3; D unresolved. Germline V gene lookup returns CDR1 SGHAT and CDR2 FQNNGV. The CDR3 covers 11 residues. Deletions cut 7 bases from V and 2 bases from J, with 4 bases between. DNA for the CDR3: TGTGCCAGCATCCACACAGATACGCAGTATTTT. Translated: CASIHTDTQYF.

This clonotype was found a few times. The chain uses TRBV6-5 and TRBJ2-2; D might be TRBD1 (6 bases). V lost 2 bases and J lost 4, with 8 bases in between. Germline V CDR1 and CDR2: MNHEY, SVGAGI. This CDR3 comprises 14 residues. The CDR3 reads CASSYTGFTGELFF. CDR3 coding DNA: TGTGCCAGCAGTTACACAGGGTTCACCGGGGAGCTGTTTTTT.

This clonotype came up a few times. V usage is TRBV5-1 and J usage is TRBJ2-7; 8 bases fit TRBD1. From germline, CDR1 is SGHRS and CDR2 YFSETQ. J gave up 4 bases and V 5 bases, and 11 bases lay outside the gene matches. The CDR3 runs 15 residues. The CDR3 nucleotides read TGCGCCAGCAGACGCACGGGACAGGACCTATACGAGCAGTACTTC. Amino acid sequence: CASRRTGQDLYEQYF.

The sample holds a few counts of this clonotype. The rearrangement joins TRBV6-1 to TRBJ2-1, with 9 bases lining up with TRBD2. CDR1 and CDR2 (germline): MNHNS, SASEGT. The CDR3 totals 15 residues. Trimming removed 7 bases from V and 7 bases from J; junction bases left unmatched: 11. CDR3 sequence reads: CASNIAGEVSNEQFF. As DNA, the CDR3 is TGTGCCAGCAACATAGCGGGGGAAGTTTCAAATGAGCAGTTCTTC.

There are a few counts of this clonotype. CDR3 in DNA: TGTGCCAGCAGTTACTCGAACCTCCTGGGTGCAACTGAAGCTTTCTTT. Translated: CASSYSNLLGATEAFF. The rearrangement uses TRBV6-5 and TRBJ1-1; D not certain. The CDR3 is made up of 16 amino acids. Germline values: CDR1 MNHEY, CDR2 SVGAGI. V lost 0 bases and J 5 bases, leaving 16 bases between the germline ends.

This clonotype was seen more than once but under ten times. The chain links TRBV27 to TRBJ1-2; D remains ambiguous. CDR3 length equals 14 residues. V shed 1 base and J shed 8 bases, with 14 bases lying between them. CDR1 is MNHEY and CDR2 is SMNVEV in the germline V gene (reference sequence). In DNA, the CDR3 is TGTGCCAGCAGTTTATTTCGGGGTACGGGGGGCTACACCTTC. Its protein is CASSLFRGTGGYTF.

The J gene is TRBJ2-7, the V gene TRBV5-1; weak D call: TRBD2 (5 bases). CDR1 is SGHRS, CDR2 YFSETQ, per germline. Trimming shortened V by 0 bases and J by 3 bases, and 16 bases separated the two germline ends. This CDR3 comprises 16 residues. CDR3 protein: CASSLGADYSVYEQYV. CDR3 bases: TGCGCCAGCAGCTTGGGGGCCGACTACAGTGTCTACGAGCAGTACGTC.

This clonotype was seen once. CDR3 in DNA: TGTGCCAGCAGTTTATACGCAGGGGCCAATGGAGATACGCAGTATTTT. Its translation is CASSLYAGANGDTQYF. J is TRBJ2-3 and V is TRBV28, with D possibly TRBD1 on 6 matching bases. The germline V and J ends were trimmed by 1 base and 5 bases, with 16 bases remaining between them. CDR3 size: 16 residues. The germline gives CDR1 MDHEN, CDR2 SYDVKM. Full variable domain (rest looked up from reference TRBV28 and TRBJ2-3): DVKVTQSSRYLVKRTGEKVFLECVQDMDHENMFWYRQDPGLGLRLIYFSYDVKMKEKGDIPEGYSVSREKKERFSLILESASTNQTSMYLCASSLYAGANGDTQYFGPGTRLTVL.

In this sample, this clonotype turned up a few times. V and J are TRBV11-3 and TRBJ2-3, with D unresolved. This CDR3 region has 12 residues. Between the trimmed V and J ends, which lost 5 bases and 5 bases, there was a span of 8 bases. The V gene's germline CDR1 is SGHNT and CDR2 YENEEA. The CDR3 coding sequence is TGTGCCAGCAGCCGGGCATTAGATACGCAGTATTTT. Protein product: CASSRALDTQYF.

This clonotype was seen a handful of times. The chain has TRBV4-1 and TRBJ2-5; 9 nucleotides match TRBD1. Trimming took 1 base from V and 5 from J; bases not matched to a gene: 8. The germline CDR1 and CDR2 sequences are MGHRA and YSYEKL. The CDR3 has 16 residues. CDR3 in amino acids: CASSQALGQGRETQYF. For the CDR3, the DNA is TGCGCCAGCAGCCAAGCGTTGGGACAGGGAAGGGAGACCCAGTACTTC.

This clonotype was observed a handful of times. This chain joins TRBV6-1 and TRBJ1-1; 8 bases match TRBD1. The CDR3 is made up of 19 amino acids. The ends lost 3 bases at V and 3 bases at J; junction bases unmatched: 18. Germline V gives CDR1 MNHNS, CDR2 SASEGT. The CDR3 here is CASSEVFTRTGIGDTEAFF. CDR3 sequence (DNA): TGTGCCAGCAGTGAGGTCTTTACGCGGACAGGGATCGGGGACACTGAAGCTTTCTTT.

This chain connects TRBV5-1 to TRBJ2-7; D call uncertain. The CDR3 is made up of 14 amino acids. Germline CDR1 reads SGHRS; CDR2 reads YFSETQ. V was pared by 1 base and J by 0 bases, with 8 bases between. This CDR3 reads CASSLLPASYEQYV. For the CDR3, the DNA is TGCGCCAGCAGCTTGTTACCTGCCTCCTACGAGCAGTACGTC.

A few counts support this clonotype. The J gene is TRBJ2-7, the V gene TRBV5-1; D might be TRBD1 (5 bases). The CDR3 runs 13 residues. V lost 1 base and J 5 bases, leaving 10 bases between the germline ends. Germline lookup yields CDR1 SGHRS and CDR2 YFSETQ. The CDR3 here is CASSLLQGDEQYF. CDR3 DNA sequence: TGCGCCAGCAGCTTGTTACAAGGGGACGAGCAGTACTTC.